This T cell receptor beta chain was sequenced in a study of blood T cell repertoires in COVID-19. Whole-study context: Acute and convalescent COVID-19 samples came from the United States, Italy and Spain.

This clone was seen just once. Original handling: Nucleated cell counts were estimated from reference gene primer amplification. The table came from immunoSEQ multiplex PCR; TCRdb's copy has only in-frame clones and leaves some out. From that table come the V and J calls and clone size; the DNA was used to work out D and trimming. The sample yields some 310,000 clones, approximately 87% seen once. In germline, CDR1 is SGHAT, CDR2 FQNNGV. Between the trimmed V and J ends, which lost 0 bases and 5 bases, there was a span of 5 bases. CDR3 size: 13 residues. This TCR was sampled from a woman aged 25 to 39 with COVID-19, enrolled during active disease. Material for sequencing was peripheral blood. The chain uses TRBV11-2 and TRBJ2-1; D remains unclear. The CDR3 reads CASSLDKNNEQFF. The CDR3 DNA is TGTGCCAGCAGCTTAGACAAAAACAATGAGCAGTTCTTC. Full variable domain (outside the CDR3, taken from reference TRBV11-2 and TRBJ2-1): EAGVAQSPRYKIIEKRQSVAFWCNPISGHATLYWYQQILGQGPKLLIQFQNNGVVDDSQLPKDRFSAERLKGVDSTLKIQPAKLEDSAVYLCASSLDKNNEQFFGPGTRLTVL.